This T cell receptor beta chain comes out of a study of OX40 agonist ivuxolimab in advanced cancers. At the level of the whole study: The costimulatory receptor OX40 (CD134) was targeted by ivuxolimab, a fully human IgG2 agonistic monoclonal antibody. Partial responses occurred in three dose-escalation patients: two with cutaneous melanoma and one with hepatocellular carcinoma. Intravenous ivuxolimab was administered to patients every 2 weeks at six dose levels: 0.01, 0.1, 0.3, 1.5, 3 and 10 mg/kg. The monotherapy dose-escalation portion (N ≈ 55 patients) of the phase I ivuxolimab trial is reported in the paper. The purpose of peripheral TCRbeta sequencing was to test whether ivuxolimab changed TCR sequence diversity and led to clonal T-cell expansion. Patients were allowed to have had prior anti-PD-1, anti-PD-L1 or anti-CTLA-4 therapy, and 40% of the dose-escalation patients had previously received checkpoint inhibitors. Of the approximately 50 dose-escalation patients, hepatocellular carcinoma was present in 19, melanoma in around 15, renal cell carcinoma in 9 and head and neck cancer in 9. In the dose-escalation cohort, roughly four fifths of patients were male, and the mean age was around 60 years, with a range of roughly 20 to 80. General findings and caveats noted by the study authors: Low levels of normalized T-cell clonal expansion were also seen in some patients who did not respond. In partial responders in the 0.1-3.0 mg/kg groups, normalized peripheral clonal expansion was found to be among the lowest, especially among CD8+ T cells. The antigen specificity of the clonally expanded peripheral T cells was not determined. Clonal expansion of both CD4+ and CD8+ blood T cells was observed from baseline to week 6 at doses 0.1 to 3.0 mg/kg. After ivuxolimab, expanded clones were on average more numerous among CD8+ T cells than among CD4+ T cells.

For sequencing of the TCRbeta CDR3 region, genomic DNA was extracted from the sorted cells. TCRbeta CDR3 regions were sequenced using the immunoSEQ Assay. What TCRdb holds here is the immuneACCESS table cut down to in-frame rearrangements. Part of the clones is not present; checked against another copy, under half of the missing clones reflect an unresolved V gene, and the others are unexplained. The table for this sample lists tens of thousands of clones; approximately 86% of them were counted only once. The ten most abundant clones make up around 14% of the sample. CDR1 is given as MNHEY and CDR2 as SMNVEV, both from the germline V gene (reference sequence). Taken from cysteine to valine, the CDR3 has 14 residues. Only the CDR3 DNA stays, 42 bases, in frame from base 1. The V end loses 8 bases and the J end loses 3 bases, and a stretch of 17 bases separates them. The trial excluded patients who had a history of autoimmune disease or were on systemic immunosuppression. Peripheral blood for TCR sequencing was collected from all dose cohorts at baseline, on cycle 4 day 1, and on cycle 7 day 1. Samples were obtained from an open-label, multicenter, first-in-human phase I dose-escalation trial of ivuxolimab. Adults with locally advanced or metastatic melanoma, renal cell carcinoma, hepatocellular carcinoma or head and neck squamous cell carcinoma were enrolled in the trial. Before TCR sequencing, CD4+ T cells and CD8+ T cells were sorted from peripheral blood as separate populations.

As for this clone: Its antigen remains undetermined. No quality values exist for individual bases; no much larger clone is one base distant.

The chain couples TRBV27 to TRBJ2-7; TRBD1 is perhaps the D gene, given 6 matching bases. This TCR was sampled from an adult with an advanced solid tumor such as melanoma, head and neck, liver or kidney cancer. The sequences come from CD4+ or CD8+ T cells sorted from blood, collected in a trial of the OX40 agonist ivuxolimab. The CDR3 reads as follows: CASSPHSRGYEQYV. DNA sequence: TGTGCCAGCTCACCTCATAGCAGGGGCTACGAGCAGTACGTC.